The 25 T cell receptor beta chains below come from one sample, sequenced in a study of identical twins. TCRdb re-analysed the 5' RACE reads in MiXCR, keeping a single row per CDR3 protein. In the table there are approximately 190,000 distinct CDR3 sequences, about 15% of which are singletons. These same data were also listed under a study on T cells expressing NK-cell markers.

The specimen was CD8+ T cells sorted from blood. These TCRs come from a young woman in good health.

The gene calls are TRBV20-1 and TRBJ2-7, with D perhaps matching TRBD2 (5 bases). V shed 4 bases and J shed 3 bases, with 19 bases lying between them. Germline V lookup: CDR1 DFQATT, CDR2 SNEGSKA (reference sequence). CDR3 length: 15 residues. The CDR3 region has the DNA TGCAGTGCTATTTTGGCGGGCGAGCCCGTCTACGAGCAGTACTTC. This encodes CSAILAGEPVYEQYF.

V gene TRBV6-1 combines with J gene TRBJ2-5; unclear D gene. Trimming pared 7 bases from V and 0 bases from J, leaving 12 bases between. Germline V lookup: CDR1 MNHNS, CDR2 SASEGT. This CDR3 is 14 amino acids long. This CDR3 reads CASKRGEYQETQYF. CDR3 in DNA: TGTGCCAGCAAACGCGGAGAATACCAAGAGACCCAGTACTTC.

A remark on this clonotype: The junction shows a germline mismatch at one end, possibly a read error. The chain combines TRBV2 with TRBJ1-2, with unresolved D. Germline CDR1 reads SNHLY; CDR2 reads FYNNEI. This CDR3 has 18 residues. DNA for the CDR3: TGTGCCTGCAGTTTTGGGCCGGCTTCTTCATTGCTTAACTATGGCTACACCTTC. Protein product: CACSFGPASSLLNYGYTF.

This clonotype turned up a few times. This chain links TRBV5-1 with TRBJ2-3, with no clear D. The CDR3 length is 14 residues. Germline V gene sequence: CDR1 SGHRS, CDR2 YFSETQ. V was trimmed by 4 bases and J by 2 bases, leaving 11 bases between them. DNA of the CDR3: TGCGCCAGCAGCGCAAGTGACTTCACAGATACGCAGTATTTT. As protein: CASSASDFTDTQYF.

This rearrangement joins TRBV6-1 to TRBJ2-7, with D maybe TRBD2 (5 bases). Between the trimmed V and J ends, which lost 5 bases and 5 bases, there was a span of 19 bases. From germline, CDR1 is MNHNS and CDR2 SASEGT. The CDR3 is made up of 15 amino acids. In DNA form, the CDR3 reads TGTGCCAGCAGTACCCGGACTTACCCGCACCACGAGCAGTACTTC. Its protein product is CASSTRTYPHHEQYF.

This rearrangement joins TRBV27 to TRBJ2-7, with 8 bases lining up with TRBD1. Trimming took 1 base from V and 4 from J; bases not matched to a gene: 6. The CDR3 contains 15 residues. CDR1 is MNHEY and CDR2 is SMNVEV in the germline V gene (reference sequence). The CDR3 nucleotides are TGTGCCAGCAGTTTATTGACAGGGGCAGGGTACGAGCAGTACTTC. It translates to CASSLLTGAGYEQYF.

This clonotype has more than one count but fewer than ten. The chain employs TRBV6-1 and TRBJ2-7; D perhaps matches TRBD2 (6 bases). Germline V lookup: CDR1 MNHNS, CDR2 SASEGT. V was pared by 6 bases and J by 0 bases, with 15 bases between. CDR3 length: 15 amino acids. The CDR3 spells CASRDKRANSYEQYF. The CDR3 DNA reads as TGTGCCAGCAGAGATAAGCGGGCTAACTCCTACGAGCAGTACTTC.

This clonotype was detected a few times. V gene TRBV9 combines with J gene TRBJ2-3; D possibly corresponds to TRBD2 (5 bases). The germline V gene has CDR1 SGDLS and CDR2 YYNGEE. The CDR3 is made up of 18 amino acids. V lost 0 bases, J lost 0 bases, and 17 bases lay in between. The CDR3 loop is CASSVALREWQSTDTQYF. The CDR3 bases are TGTGCCAGCAGCGTAGCTCTGAGGGAATGGCAAAGCACAGATACGCAGTATTTT.

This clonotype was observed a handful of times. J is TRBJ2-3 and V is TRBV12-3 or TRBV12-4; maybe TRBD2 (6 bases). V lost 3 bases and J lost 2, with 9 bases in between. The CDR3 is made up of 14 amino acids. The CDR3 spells CASSFAGNTDTQYF. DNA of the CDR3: TGTGCCAGCAGTTTCGCGGGGAACACAGATACGCAGTATTTT.

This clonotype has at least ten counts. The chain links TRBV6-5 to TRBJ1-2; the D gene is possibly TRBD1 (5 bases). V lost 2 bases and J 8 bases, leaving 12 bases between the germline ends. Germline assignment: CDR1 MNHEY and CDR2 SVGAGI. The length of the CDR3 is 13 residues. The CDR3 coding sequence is TGTGCCAGCAGTTACACCACTGGGGGAGGCTACACCTTC. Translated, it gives CASSYTTGGGYTF.

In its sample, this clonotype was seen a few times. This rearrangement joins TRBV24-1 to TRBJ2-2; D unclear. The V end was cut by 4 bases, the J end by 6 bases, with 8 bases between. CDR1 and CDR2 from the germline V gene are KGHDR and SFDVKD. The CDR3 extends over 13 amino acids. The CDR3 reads CATSDFRSGELFF. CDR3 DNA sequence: TGTGCCACCAGTGACTTCAGGTCCGGGGAGCTGTTTTTT.

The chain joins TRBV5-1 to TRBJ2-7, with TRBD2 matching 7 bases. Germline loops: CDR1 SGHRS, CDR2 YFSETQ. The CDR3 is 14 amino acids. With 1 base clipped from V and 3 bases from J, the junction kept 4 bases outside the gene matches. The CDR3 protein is CASSLSGDYYEQYF. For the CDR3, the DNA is TGCGCCAGCAGCTTGAGCGGGGACTACTACGAGCAGTACTTC.

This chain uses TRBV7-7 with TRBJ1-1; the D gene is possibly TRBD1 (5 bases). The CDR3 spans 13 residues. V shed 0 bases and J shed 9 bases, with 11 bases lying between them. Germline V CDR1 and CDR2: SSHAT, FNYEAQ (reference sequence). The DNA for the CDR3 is TGTGCCAGCAGCTTAGCGTTAGGGGATCAAGCTTTCTTT. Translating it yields CASSLALGDQAFF.

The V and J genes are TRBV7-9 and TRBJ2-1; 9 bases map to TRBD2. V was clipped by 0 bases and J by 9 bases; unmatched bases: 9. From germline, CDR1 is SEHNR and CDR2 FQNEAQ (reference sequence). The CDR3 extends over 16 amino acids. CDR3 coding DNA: TGTGCCAGCAGCTTAGCGCTTGGGCTAGCGGGAATTGAGCAGTTCTTC. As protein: CASSLALGLAGIEQFF.

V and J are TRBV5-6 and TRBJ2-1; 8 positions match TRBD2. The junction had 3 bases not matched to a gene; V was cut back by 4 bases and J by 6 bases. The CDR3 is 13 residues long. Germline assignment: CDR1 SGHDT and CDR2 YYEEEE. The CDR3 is CASSTTSGNEQFF. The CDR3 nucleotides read TGTGCCAGCAGCACCACTAGCGGCAATGAGCAGTTCTTC.

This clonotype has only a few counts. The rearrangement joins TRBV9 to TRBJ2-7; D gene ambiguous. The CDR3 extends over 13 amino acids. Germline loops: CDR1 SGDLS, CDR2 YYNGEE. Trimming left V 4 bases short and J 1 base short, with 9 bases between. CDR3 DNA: TGTGCCAGCAGCTCCGGCGCTTCCTACGAGCAGTACTTC. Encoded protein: CASSSGASYEQYF.

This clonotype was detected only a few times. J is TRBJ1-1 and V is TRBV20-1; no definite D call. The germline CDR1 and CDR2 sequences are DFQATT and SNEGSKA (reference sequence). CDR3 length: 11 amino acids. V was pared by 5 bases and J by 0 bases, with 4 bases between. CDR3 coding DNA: TGCAGTGCTTTTCTGAACACTGAAGCTTTCTTT. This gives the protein CSAFLNTEAFF.

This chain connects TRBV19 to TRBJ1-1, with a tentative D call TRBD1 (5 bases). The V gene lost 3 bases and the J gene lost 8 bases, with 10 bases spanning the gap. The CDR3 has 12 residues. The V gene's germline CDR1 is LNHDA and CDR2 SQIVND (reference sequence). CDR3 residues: CASSIRGFEAFF. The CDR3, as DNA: TGTGCCAGTAGTATTAGGGGATTCGAAGCTTTCTTT.

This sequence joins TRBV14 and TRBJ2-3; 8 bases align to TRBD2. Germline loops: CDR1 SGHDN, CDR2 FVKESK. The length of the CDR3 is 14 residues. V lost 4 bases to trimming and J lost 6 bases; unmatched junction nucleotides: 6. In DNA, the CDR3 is TGTGCCAGCAGCCCGGGGGGGCTTCCGGATACGCAGTATTTT. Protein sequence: CASSPGGLPDTQYF.

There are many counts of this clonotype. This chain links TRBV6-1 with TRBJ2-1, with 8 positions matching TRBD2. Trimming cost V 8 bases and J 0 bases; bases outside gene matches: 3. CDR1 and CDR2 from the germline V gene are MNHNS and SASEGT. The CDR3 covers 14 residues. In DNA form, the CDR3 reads TGTGCCAGCTCCGGGAGGGCCTCCTACAATGAGCAGTTCTTC. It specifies CASSGRASYNEQFF.

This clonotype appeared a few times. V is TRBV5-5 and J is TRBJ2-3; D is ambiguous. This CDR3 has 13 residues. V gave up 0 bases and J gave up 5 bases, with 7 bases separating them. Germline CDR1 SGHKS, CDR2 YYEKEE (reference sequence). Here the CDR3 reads CASSLVGEDTQYF. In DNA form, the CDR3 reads TGTGCCAGCAGCTTGGTTGGTGAAGATACGCAGTATTTT. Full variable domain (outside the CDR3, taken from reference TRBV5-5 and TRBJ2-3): DAGVTQSPTHLIKTRGQQVTLRCSPISGHKSVSWYQQVLGQGPQFIFQYYEKEERGRGNFPDRFSARQFPNYSSELNVNALLLGDSALYLCASSLVGEDTQYFGPGTRLTVL.

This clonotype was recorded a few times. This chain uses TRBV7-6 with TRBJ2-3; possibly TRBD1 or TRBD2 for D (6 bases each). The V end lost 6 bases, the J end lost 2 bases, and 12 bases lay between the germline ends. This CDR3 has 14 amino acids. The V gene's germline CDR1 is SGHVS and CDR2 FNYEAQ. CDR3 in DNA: TGTGCCAGCAGGTCGGGGGCCCCCACAGATACGCAGTATTTT. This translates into CASRSGAPTDTQYF.

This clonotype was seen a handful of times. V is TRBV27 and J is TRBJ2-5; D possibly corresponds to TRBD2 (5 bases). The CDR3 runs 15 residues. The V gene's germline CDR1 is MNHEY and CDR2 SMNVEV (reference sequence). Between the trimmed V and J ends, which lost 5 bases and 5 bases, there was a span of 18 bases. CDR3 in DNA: TGTGCCAGCAGTACCCATCTAGGAGGCCAGGAGACCCAGTACTTC. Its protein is CASSTHLGGQETQYF.

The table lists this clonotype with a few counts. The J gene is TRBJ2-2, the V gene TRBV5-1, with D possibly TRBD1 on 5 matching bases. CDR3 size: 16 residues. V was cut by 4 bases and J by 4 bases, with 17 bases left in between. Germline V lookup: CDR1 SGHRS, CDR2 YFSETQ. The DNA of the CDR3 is TGCGCCAGCAGCAAGCCCCAGACAGACTTCACCGGGGAGCTGTTTTTT. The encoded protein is CASSKPQTDFTGELFF. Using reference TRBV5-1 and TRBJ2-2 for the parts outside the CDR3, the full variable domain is KAGVTQTPRYLIKTRGQQVTLSCSPISGHRSVSWYQQTPGQGLQFLFEYFSETQRNKGNFPGRFSGRQFSNSRSEMNVSTLELGDSALYLCASSKPQTDFTGELFFGEGSRLTVL.

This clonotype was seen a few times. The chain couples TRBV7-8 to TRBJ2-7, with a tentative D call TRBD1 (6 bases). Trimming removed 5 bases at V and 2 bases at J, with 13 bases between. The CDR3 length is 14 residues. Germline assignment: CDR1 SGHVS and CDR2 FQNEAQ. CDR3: CASSIQGSPYEQYF. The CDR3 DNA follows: TGTGCCAGCAGCATCCAGGGGTCCCCCTACGAGCAGTACTTC.